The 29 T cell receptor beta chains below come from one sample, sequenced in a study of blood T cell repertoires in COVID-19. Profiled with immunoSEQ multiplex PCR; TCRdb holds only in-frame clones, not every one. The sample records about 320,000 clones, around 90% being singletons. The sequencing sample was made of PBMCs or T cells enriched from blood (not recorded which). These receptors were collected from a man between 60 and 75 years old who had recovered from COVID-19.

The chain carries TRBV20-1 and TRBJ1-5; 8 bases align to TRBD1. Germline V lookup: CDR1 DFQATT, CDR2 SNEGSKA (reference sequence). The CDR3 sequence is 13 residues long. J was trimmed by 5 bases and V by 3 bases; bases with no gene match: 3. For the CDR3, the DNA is TGCAGTGCTAGTAGCAGGGGGCATCAGCCCCAGCATTTT. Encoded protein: CSASSRGHQPQHF.

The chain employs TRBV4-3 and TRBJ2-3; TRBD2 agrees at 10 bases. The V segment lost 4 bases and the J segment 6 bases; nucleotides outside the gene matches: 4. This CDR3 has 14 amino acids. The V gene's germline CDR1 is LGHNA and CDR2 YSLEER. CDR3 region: CASSPGLALDTQYF. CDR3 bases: TGCGCCAGCAGCCCGGGACTAGCGCTGGATACGCAGTATTTT.

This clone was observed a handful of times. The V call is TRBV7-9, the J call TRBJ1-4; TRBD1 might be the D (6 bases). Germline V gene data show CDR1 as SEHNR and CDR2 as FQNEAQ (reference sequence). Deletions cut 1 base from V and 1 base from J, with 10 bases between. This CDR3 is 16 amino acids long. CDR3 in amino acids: CASSLGGGRTNEKLFF. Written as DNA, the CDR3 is TGTGCCAGCAGCTTAGGCGGGGGGCGAACTAATGAAAAACTGTTTTTT.

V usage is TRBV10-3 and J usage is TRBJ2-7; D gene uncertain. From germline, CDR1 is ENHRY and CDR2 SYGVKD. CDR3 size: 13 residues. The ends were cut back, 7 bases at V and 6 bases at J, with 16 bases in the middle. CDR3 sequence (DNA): TGTGCCATCACCGCAACAGTTCCTGGCGAGCAGTACTTC. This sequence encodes CAITATVPGEQYF.

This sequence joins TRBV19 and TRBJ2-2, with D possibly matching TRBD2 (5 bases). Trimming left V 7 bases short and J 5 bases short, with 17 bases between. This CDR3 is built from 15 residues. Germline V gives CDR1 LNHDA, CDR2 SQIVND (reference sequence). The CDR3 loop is CASTVLEGRTGELFF. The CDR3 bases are TGTGCCAGTACAGTTTTAGAGGGTCGGACCGGGGAGCTGTTTTTT.

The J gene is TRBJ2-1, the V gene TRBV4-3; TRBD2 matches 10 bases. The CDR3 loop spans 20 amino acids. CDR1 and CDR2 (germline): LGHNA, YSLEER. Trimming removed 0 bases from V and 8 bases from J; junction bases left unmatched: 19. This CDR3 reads CASSQDGGPAGGPSVDEQFF. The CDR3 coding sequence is TGCGCCAGCAGCCAAGATGGCGGGCCAGCGGGAGGGCCATCGGTAGATGAGCAGTTCTTC.

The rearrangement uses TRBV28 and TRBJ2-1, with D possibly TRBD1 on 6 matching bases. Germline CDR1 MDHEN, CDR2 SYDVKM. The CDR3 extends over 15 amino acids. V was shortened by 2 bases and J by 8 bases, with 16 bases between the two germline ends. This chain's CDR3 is CASSLMPGVKDEQFF. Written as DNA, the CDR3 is TGTGCCAGCAGTTTAATGCCAGGGGTAAAGGATGAGCAGTTCTTC.

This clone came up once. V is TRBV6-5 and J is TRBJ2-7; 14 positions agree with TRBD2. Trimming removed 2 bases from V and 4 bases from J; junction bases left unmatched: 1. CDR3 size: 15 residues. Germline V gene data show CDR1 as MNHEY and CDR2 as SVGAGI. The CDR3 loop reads CASSYGTSGSYEQYF. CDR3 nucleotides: TGTGCCAGCAGTTACGGGACTAGCGGGAGTTACGAGCAGTACTTC.

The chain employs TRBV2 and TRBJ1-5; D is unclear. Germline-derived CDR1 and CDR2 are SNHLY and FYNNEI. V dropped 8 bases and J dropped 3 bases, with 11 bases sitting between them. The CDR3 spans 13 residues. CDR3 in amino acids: CASQWQINQPQHF. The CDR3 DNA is TGTGCCAGCCAGTGGCAGATCAATCAGCCCCAGCATTTT.

The CDR3 region has the DNA TGTGCCATCAGTGAACTAGCGGGGGCGGGCCTCGGTGAGCAGTTCTTC. Amino acids: CAISELAGAGLGEQFF. This chain uses TRBV10-3 with TRBJ2-1, with TRBD2 matching over 11 bases. Germline values: CDR1 ENHRY, CDR2 SYGVKD. V shed 3 bases and J 9 bases; nucleotides not matched to a gene: 10. CDR3 length: 16 amino acids.

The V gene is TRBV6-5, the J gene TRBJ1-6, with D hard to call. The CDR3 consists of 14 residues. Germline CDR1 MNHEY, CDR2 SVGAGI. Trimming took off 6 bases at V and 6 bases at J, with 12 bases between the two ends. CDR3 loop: CASSPEASNSPLHF. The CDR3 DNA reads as TGTGCCAGCAGCCCCGAGGCCAGTAATTCACCCCTCCACTTT.

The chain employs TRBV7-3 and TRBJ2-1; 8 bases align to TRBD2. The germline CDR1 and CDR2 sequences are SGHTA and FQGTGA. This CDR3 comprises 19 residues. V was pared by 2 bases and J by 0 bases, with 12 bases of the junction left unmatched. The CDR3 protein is CASSLGASGYLSSYNEQFF. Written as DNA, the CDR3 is TGTGCCAGCAGCTTAGGTGCTAGCGGGTATTTAAGCTCCTACAATGAGCAGTTCTTC.

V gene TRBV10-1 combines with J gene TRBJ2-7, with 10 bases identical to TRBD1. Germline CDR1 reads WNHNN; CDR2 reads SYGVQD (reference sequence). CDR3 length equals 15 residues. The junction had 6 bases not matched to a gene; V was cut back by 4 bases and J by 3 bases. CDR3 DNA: TGCGCCAGCAGTGCATCCAGGGACAGGGGCTACGAGCAGTACTTC. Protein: CASSASRDRGYEQYF.

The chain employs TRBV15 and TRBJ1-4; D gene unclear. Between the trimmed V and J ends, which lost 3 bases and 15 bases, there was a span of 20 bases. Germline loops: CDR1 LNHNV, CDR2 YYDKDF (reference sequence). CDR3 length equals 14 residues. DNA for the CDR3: TGTGCCACCAGCAGTCATTTTCAACCGAGTCCTTTGTTTTTT. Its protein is CATSSHFQPSPLFF.

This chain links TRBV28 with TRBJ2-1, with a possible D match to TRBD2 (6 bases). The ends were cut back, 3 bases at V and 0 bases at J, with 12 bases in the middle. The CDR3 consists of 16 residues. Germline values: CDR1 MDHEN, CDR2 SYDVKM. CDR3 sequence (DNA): TGTGCCAGCAGTTTGCGCGGGAAGAGCTCCTACAATGAGCAGTTCTTC. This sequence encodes CASSLRGKSSYNEQFF.

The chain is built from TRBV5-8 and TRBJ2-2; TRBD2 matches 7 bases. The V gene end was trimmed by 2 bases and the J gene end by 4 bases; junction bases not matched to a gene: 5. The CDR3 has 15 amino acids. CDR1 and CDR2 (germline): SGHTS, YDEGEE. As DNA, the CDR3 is TGTGCCAGCAGCTTCCGACTAGCTCGCACCGGGGAGCTGTTTTTT. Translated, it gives CASSFRLARTGELFF.

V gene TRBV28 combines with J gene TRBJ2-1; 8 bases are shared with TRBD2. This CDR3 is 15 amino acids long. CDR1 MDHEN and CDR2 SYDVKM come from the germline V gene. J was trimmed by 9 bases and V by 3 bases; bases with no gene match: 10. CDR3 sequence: CASSFTSGFVGEQFF. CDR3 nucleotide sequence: TGTGCCAGCAGTTTCACTAGCGGCTTCGTGGGTGAGCAGTTCTTC.

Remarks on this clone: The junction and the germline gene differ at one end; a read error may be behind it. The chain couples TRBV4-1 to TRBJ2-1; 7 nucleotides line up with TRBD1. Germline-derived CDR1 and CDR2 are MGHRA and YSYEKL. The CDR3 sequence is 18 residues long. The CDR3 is CASSRRSFRGQPYNEQFF. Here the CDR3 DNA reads TGCGCCAGCAGCCGGAGAAGTTTTCGGGGACAGCCCTATAATGAGCAGTTCTTC.

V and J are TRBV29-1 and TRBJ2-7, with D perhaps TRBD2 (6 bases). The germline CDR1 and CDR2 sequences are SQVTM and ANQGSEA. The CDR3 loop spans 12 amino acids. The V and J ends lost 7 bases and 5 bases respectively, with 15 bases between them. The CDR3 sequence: CSAWDSPNEQYF. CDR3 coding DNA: TGCAGCGCCTGGGACTCCCCCAACGAGCAGTACTTC.

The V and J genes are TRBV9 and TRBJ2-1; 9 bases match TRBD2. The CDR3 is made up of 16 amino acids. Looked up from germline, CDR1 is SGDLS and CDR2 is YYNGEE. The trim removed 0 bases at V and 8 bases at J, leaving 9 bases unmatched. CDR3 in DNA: TGTGCCAGCAGCGTAGCCGGGACTAGCTGGAGTCATGAGCAGTTCTTC. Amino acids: CASSVAGTSWSHEQFF.

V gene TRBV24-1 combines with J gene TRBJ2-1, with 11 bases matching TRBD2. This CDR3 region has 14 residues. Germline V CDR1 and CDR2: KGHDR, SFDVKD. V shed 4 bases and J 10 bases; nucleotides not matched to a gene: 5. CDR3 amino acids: CATSDFGTSGEQFF. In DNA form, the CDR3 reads TGTGCCACCAGTGACTTCGGGACTAGCGGAGAGCAGTTCTTC.

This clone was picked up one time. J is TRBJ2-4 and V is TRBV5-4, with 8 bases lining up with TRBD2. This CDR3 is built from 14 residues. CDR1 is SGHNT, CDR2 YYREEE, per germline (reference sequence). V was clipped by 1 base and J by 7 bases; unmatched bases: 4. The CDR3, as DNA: TGTGCCAGCAGCTTGACAGGGACTAGTAACATTCAGTACTTC. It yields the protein CASSLTGTSNIQYF.

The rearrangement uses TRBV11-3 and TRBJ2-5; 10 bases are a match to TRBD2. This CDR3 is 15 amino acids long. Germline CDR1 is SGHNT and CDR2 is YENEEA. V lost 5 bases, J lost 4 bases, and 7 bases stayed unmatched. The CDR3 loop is CASSTRTSGGETQYF. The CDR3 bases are TGTGCCAGCAGCACCAGGACTAGCGGAGGAGAGACCCAGTACTTC.

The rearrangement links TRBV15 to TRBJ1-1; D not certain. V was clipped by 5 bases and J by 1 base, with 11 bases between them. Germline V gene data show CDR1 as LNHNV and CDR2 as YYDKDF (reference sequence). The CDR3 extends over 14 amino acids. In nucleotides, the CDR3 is TGTGCCACCAGCGAGGGTGGGAGGAACACTGAAGCTTTCTTT. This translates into CATSEGGRNTEAFF. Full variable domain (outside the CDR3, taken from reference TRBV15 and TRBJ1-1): DAMVIQNPRYQVTQFGKPVTLSCSQTLNHNVMYWYQQKSSQAPKLLFHYYDKDFNNEADTPDNFQSRRPNTSFCFLDIRSPGLGDTAMYLCATSEGGRNTEAFFGQGTRLTVV.

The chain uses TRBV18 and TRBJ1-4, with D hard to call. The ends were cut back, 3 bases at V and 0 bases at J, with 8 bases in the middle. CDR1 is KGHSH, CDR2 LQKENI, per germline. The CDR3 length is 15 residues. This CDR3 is CASSPQVATNEKLFF. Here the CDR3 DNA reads TGTGCCAGCTCACCTCAGGTTGCAACTAATGAAAAACTGTTTTTT.

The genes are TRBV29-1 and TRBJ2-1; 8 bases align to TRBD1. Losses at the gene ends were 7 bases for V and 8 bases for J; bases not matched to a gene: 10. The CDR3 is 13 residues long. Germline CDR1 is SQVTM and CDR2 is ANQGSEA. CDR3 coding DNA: TGCAGCGCCGTAGACAGGGGTGAGGATGAGCAGTTCTTC. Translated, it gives CSAVDRGEDEQFF.

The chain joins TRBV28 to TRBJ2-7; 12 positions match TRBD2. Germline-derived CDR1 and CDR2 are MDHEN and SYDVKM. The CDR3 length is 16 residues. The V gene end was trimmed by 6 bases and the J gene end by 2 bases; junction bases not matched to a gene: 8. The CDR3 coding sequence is TGTGCCAGCAGCCTCGGGACTAGCGGGCGTACCTACGAGCAGTACTTC. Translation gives CASSLGTSGRTYEQYF.

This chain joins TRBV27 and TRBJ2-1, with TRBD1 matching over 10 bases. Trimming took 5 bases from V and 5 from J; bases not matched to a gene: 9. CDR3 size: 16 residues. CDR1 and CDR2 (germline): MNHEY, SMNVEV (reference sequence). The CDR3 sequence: CASSTRDRGSDNEQFF. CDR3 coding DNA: TGTGCCAGCAGTACCCGGGACAGGGGATCAGACAATGAGCAGTTCTTC.

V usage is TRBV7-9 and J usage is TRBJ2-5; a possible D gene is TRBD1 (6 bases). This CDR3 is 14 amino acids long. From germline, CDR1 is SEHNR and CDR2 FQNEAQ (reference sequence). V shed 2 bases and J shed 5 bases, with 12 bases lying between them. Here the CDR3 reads CASSLLQGWETQYF. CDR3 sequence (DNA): TGTGCCAGCAGCTTATTGCAGGGGTGGGAGACCCAGTACTTC.